This TCR beta chain was sequenced for a study of control samples from healthy donors and cancer patients. This table comes from immunoSEQ multiplex PCR, and its TCRdb copy is limited to in-frame clones, with some not included. The sample lists approximately 150,000 clones, 91% occurring once. This CDR3 region has 13 residues. Germline V gene data show CDR1 as SQVTM and CDR2 as ANQGSEA. Trimming pared 3 bases from V and 5 bases from J, leaving 13 bases between. The source is a middle-aged woman in good health. V and J are TRBV29-1 and TRBJ2-5, with D possibly matching TRBD2 (5 bases). Sequencing used blood. The CDR3 loop is CSVDPEGLETQYF. As DNA, the CDR3 is TGCAGCGTTGACCCCGAGGGTTTGGAGACCCAGTACTTC.